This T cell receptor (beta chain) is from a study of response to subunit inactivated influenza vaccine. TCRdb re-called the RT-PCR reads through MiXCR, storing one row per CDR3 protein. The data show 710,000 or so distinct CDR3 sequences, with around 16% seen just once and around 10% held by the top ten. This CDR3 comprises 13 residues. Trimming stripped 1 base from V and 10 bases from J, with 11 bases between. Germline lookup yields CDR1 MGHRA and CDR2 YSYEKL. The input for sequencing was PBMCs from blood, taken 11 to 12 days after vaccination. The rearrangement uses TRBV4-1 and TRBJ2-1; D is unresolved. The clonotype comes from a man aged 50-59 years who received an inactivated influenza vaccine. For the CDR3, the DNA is TGCGCCAGCAGCCAAGCCCCCAGTTACGAGCAGTTCTTC. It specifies CASSQAPSYEQFF.